This record covers a single T cell receptor beta chain. This record belongs to a study of low-dose radiotherapy and immunotherapy resistance in tumors. As for time point: before trial treatment. Gene-specific TRAV and TRBV primers were used for first-strand cDNA, covering alpha and beta chains. TCRs were put through 20 to 25 PCR cycles of amplification with Phusion. A constant-region primer and the V-primer adapter served as the primer pair. From the reads, TCRdb called clonotypes with MiXCR, one entry per CDR3 protein. Of roughly 76,000 distinct CDR3 sequences in the sample, approximately 17% were seen once. CDR3 length equals 12 residues. V lost 4 bases, J lost 4 bases, and 11 bases lay in between. Germline V lookup: CDR1 SQVTM, CDR2 ANQGSEA.

The sequenced sample was PBMCs, obtained before treatment. The rearrangement links TRBV29-1 to TRBJ2-7, with D unclear. This TCR was recovered from a male donor with prostate cancer. The CDR3 loop is CSVANSLYEQYF. The CDR3 DNA reads as TGCAGCGTTGCAAACTCTTTATACGAGCAGTACTTC.